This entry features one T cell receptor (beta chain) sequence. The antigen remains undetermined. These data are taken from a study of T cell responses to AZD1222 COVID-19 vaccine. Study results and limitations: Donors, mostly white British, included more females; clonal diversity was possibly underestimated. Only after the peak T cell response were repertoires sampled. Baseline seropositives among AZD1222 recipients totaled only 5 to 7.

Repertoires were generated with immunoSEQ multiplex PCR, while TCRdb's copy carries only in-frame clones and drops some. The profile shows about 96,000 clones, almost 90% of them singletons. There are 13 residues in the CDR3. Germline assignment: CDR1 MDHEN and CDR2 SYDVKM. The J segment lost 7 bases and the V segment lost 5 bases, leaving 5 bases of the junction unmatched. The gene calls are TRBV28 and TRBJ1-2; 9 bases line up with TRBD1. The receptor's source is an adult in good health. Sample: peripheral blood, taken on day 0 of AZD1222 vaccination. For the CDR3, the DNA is TGTGCCAGCAGTAGCGGACAGGGGCCTGGCTACACCTTC. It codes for CASSSGQGPGYTF.